This T cell receptor beta chain was identified during a study of shared clonotypes between healthy human individuals. The germline V gene has CDR1 SQVTM and CDR2 ANQGSEA. Trimming left V 3 bases short and J 4 bases short, with 22 bases between. The CDR3 consists of 17 residues. Generated by immunoSEQ multiplex PCR, the TCRdb table keeps only in-frame clones and is missing some. This repertoire shows about 510,000 clones, less than 85% found once; its top ten account for roughly 13%. The sequence was collected from a woman in her 40s in good health. Some clones in this sample may be carry-over from other donors' samples. The material sequenced was PBMCs. This chain links TRBV29-1 with TRBJ2-1, with D perhaps matching TRBD1 (5 bases). CDR3 loop: CSVDGRTSGASYNEQFF. CDR3 DNA: TGCAGCGTTGATGGGCGGACGTCTGGGGCCTCTTACAATGAGCAGTTCTTC.